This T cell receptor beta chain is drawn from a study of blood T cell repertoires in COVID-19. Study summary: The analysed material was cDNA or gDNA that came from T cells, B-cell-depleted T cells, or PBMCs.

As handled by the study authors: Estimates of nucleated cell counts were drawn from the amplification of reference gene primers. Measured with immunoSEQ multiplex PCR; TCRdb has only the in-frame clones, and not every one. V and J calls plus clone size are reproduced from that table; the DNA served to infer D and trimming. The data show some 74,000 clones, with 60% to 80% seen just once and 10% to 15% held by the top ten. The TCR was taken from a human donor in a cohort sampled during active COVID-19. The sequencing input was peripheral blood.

Here the CDR3 reads CASSSGTTYTGELFF. The CDR3 DNA reads as TGTGCCAGCAGTTCCGGGACTACATACACCGGGGAGCTGTTTTTT. The rearrangement links TRBV7-3 to TRBJ2-2; 7 nucleotides match TRBD2. The J segment lost 3 bases and the V segment lost 6 bases, leaving 7 bases of the junction unmatched. The V gene's germline CDR1 is SGHTA and CDR2 FQGTGA. The CDR3 has 15 residues.